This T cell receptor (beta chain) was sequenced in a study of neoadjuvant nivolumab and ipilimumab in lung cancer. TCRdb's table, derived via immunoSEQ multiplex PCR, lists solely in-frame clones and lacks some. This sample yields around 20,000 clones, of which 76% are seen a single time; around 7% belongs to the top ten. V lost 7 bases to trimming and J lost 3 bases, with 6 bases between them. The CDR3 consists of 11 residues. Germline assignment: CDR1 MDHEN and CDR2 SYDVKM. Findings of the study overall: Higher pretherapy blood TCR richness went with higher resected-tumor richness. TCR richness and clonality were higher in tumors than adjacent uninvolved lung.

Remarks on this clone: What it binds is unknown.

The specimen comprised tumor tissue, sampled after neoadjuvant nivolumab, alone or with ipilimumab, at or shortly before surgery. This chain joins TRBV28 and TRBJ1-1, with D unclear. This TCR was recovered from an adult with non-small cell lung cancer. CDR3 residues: CASNKYTEAFF. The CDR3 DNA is TGTGCCAGCAACAAATACACTGAAGCTTTCTTT.